Sequencing of this T cell receptor (beta chain) was carried out in a study of shared clonotypes between healthy human individuals. Germline assignment: CDR1 SEHNR and CDR2 FQNEAQ (reference sequence). V shed 3 bases, J shed 6 bases, and the junction held 8 bases outside the gene matches. This CDR3 is 15 amino acids long. In regard to this clone: The antigen remains unidentified.

Researchers ran the assay at a deep level. Some clones are missing from TCRdb's copy, which holds only in-frame ones; the method was immunoSEQ multiplex PCR. This table holds millions of clones, just over 90% found once. Donors included only healthy HIV-negative adults lacking recent acute infections or vaccinations. Each donor was a Caucasian adult residing in Nashville, Tennessee. Study conclusions and caveats: Incomplete sequencing of sorted subsets was indicated by rarefaction despite large depth.

Sample: naive CD4+ T cells sorted from blood. Subset noted: CD45RA+ positively selected. The V and J genes are TRBV7-9 and TRBJ2-3; 8 positions match TRBD2. The TCR comes from a man aged 18 to 29 in good health. CDR3 sequence: CASSFQGLVGDTQYF. CDR3 sequence (DNA): TGTGCCAGCAGCTTTCAGGGACTAGTGGGGGATACGCAGTATTTT.